Here is one TCR beta chain with its context. This record comes from a study of blood T cell repertoires in COVID-19. Background on the study: COVID-19 samples collected from the United States, Italy and Spain covered acute and convalescent phases. T cells, B-cell-depleted T cells, or PBMCs provided the cDNA or gDNA that served as material.

J gave up 0 bases and V 5 bases, and 3 bases lay outside the gene matches. The germline CDR1 and CDR2 sequences are KGHSH and LQKENI. This CDR3 comprises 15 residues. Under the authors' procedure: Estimated nucleated cell counts came from reference gene primer amplification. Produced via immunoSEQ multiplex PCR; TCRdb's table is partial and in-frame only. That table supplies the V and J calls and clone size; D and trimming were determined from the DNA. In the table there are approximately 100,000 clones, 91% of which are singletons. The receptor was derived from a man aged 45-60 years with acute or convalescent COVID-19. Sequenced: peripheral blood. The rearrangement uses TRBV18 and TRBJ2-2, with TRBD1 matching 7 bases. CDR3 sequence reads: CASSTGTANTGELFF. In DNA form, the CDR3 reads TGTGCCAGCTCAACCGGGACAGCGAACACCGGGGAGCTGTTTTTT.